This note documents a single T cell receptor beta chain sequence. This clone was detected a few times. The clone's antigen remains unknown. No much larger clonotype is one base removed from it; base qualities were not supplied. This entry belongs to a study of vaccination effects on CD4 cells after COVID-19 (dated by TCRdb to 2021 to 2024). Turning to the overall study: To identify antigen-specific CD4+ T cell clonotypes by their expansion, the ViraFEST assay first stimulated PBMC with viral peptide pools and then applied TCR sequencing. Each well held around 1.9 million PBMC cultured in IMDM containing approximately 5% human AB serum, 8 to 10 IU/ml IL-2 and gentamicin, along with 8 to 10 ug/ml peptides. Post-vaccine samples across the study were collected a median of 72 days after the second dose, with a range of 14 to 241. In the study, cultures from other donors were sequenced using the Oncomine TCR Beta short-read assay on an Illumina iSeq 100. A total of approximately 9 COVID-19 convalescent patients and several SARS-CoV-2-naive healthy vaccine recipients were included in the full study. SARS-CoV-2 spike-specific CD4+ TCR repertoires were compared before and after mRNA vaccination in COVID-19 convalescent patients and in infection-naive vaccine recipients. On the study overall, not on this receptor specifically: The study was limited by a small number of convalescent patients, and early post-infection timepoints were lacking. Among healthy vaccine recipients, nearly all vaccine-induced clones were SARS-CoV-2 mono-reactive, and only 1 of 255 was cross-reactive with common cold coronaviruses. At late post-vaccination timepoints, both infection-induced and vaccine-induced clones showed marked clonal contraction, consistent with waning T cell responses.

CDR1 and CDR2 are read off the germline V gene as MNHNS and SASEGT. From its cysteine to its phenylalanine, the CDR3 spans 13 amino acids. CDR3 DNA is the only sequence kept; it has 39 bases, read in frame from the first base. V drops 3 bases and J drops 3 bases, leaving 8 bases in between. Preparation of the library involved the immunoSEQ multiplex PCR assay. DNA from the cultured, isolated CD4+ T cells was subjected to TCR beta CDR3 sequencing. The original methods were these. Non-productive TCR sequences were removed, reads were trimmed to the CDR3 region, and CDR3s of at least 7 amino acids were retained. The MANAFEST web app was used to pick out antigen-specific clonotypes by comparing their expansion in peptide wells with that in reference cultures. To be called positive, a clone needed expansion at FDR<0.05 compared with the reference and with all other wells, an odds ratio greater than 5, and a frequency greater than 0.1% in two replicate wells. Cross-reactive clonotypes were defined as significantly expanded in SARS-CoV-2 spike wells and in at least one common cold coronavirus spike condition. Using the stringdist R package, CDR3 similarity was measured by Levenshtein distance, and unrooted trees were constructed with ape in R 3.6.1. In TCRdb, the immuneACCESS table is reduced to in-frame sequences with V and J assigned. These tables do not hold every clone; where another copy was compared, an unresolved V gene accounts for under half, and the others remain unexplained. V, J and clone size are those of that table, while D and trimming were read from the DNA. In all, the sample holds about 73,000 clones, and roughly four fifths of those were seen once. The ten largest clones capture approximately 2.2% of the sample.

After around ten days of culture, CD4+ T cells were isolated with the EasySep CD4+ T cell isolation kit. Each participant got two doses of an mRNA SARS-CoV-2 vaccine, either BNT162b2 or mRNA-1273. Negative nucleocapsid antibody results before and after vaccination confirmed that the healthy vaccine recipients had no prior SARS-CoV-2 infection. On days 3 and 7, half of the culture medium was replaced with fresh IL-2-containing medium. Unless noted otherwise, every peptide stimulation condition was cultured in triplicate wells. PBMC were separated from whole blood using Ficoll-Paque Plus gradient centrifugation and were then either cryopreserved at -140C or used fresh. Genomic DNA was extracted from cultured CD4+ T cells with the QIAamp micro DNA kit.

The sample was CD4+ T cells from PBMCs cultured without peptide, taken after COVID-19 vaccination. The receptor comes from a human donor who received a COVID-19 vaccine. The sequence is built from TRBV6-1 and TRBJ1-2; the D gene cannot be resolved reliably. CDR3 protein: CASSELGDYGYTF. The DNA sequence reads TGTGCCAGCAGTGAGTTGGGCGACTATGGCTACACCTTC.